Following are 11 T cell receptor beta chains from one sample sequenced in a study of blood T cell repertoires in COVID-19 (dated by TCRdb to 2018 to 2020). The protocol used for the library was the immunoSEQ multiplex PCR assay. TCRdb holds this immuneACCESS table with in-frame rearrangements only. Some clones are missing; in checked studies, unresolved V genes explain under half, and the rest has no known cause. Within this sample are some 130,000 clones, with 83% of them counted one time only. Of the sample, 15% to 20% is held by the ten largest clones. Sequencing was carried out using PBMCs or T cells enriched from blood (not recorded which). Every receptor here comes from a man younger than 40 who had recovered from COVID-19.

This rearrangement joins TRBV23-1 to TRBJ2-5; the D gene is possibly TRBD2 (6 bases). TRBV23-1 is an ORF for which the function is uncertain. This CDR3 comprises 19 residues. V was trimmed by 0 bases and J by 1 base, leaving 21 bases between them. CDR3 loop: CASSQSGFLDGGIQETQYF. DNA of the CDR3: TGCGCCAGCAGTCAATCAGGGTTTTTGGACGGCGGGATCCAAGAGACCCAGTACTTC.

V usage is TRBV3-1 (or the pseudogene TRBV3-2) and J usage is TRBJ2-1; 8 bases align to TRBD1. Losses at the gene ends were 4 bases for V and 9 bases for J; bases not matched to a gene: 14. Germline CDR1 reads LGHDT; CDR2 reads YNNKEL (reference sequence). The CDR3 totals 16 residues. The CDR3 region has the DNA TGTGCCAGCAGCCCCACCGGGACAGGAAACCGCCCTGAGCAGTTCTTC. This gives the protein CASSPTGTGNRPEQFF.

This chain joins TRBV30 and TRBJ2-3; 7 bases are a match to TRBD2. V lost 2 bases and J lost 5; bases outside the gene matches: 7. Germline V gives CDR1 GTSNPN, CDR2 SVGIG (reference sequence). CDR3 length equals 14 residues. The CDR3, as DNA: TGTGCCTGGAGTATTGGCGGGAGTCAAGATACGCAGTATTTT. It encodes CAWSIGGSQDTQYF.

This chain uses TRBV7-9 with TRBJ1-5, with TRBD1 matching 10 bases. V gave up 1 base and J gave up 7 bases; unmatched junction bases: 1. The germline V gene encodes CDR1 SEHNR and CDR2 FQNEAQ (reference sequence). The CDR3 totals 14 residues. The CDR3 region is CASSLGQGAQPQHF. CDR3 nucleotides: TGTGCCAGCAGCTTAGGACAGGGGGCCCAGCCCCAGCATTTT.

V usage is TRBV4-1 and J usage is TRBJ1-6; the D gene is possibly TRBD1 (6 bases). CDR3 length: 15 amino acids. Per germline, CDR1 MGHRA and CDR2 YSYEKL. V was pared by 0 bases and J by 10 bases, with 13 bases between. The CDR3 sequence is CASSQDRGLRSPLHF. The CDR3 DNA is TGCGCCAGCAGCCAAGACAGGGGCCTTCGATCACCCCTCCACTTT.

The sample holds one count of this clone. The J gene is TRBJ2-1, the V gene TRBV7-8, with 8 nucleotides matching TRBD2. The CDR3 loop spans 15 amino acids. The germline gives CDR1 SGHVS, CDR2 FQNEAQ. V was pared by 2 bases and J by 6 bases, with 6 bases of the junction left unmatched. The CDR3 region is CASSLSLLAANEQFF. In DNA form, the CDR3 reads TGTGCCAGCAGCTTATCGTTACTAGCGGCCAATGAGCAGTTCTTC.

The chain employs TRBV11-1 and TRBJ2-1; 9 bases are a match to TRBD2. This CDR3 contains 16 residues. Looked up from germline, CDR1 is SGHAT and CDR2 is FQDESV (reference sequence). V trimming: 4 bases; J trimming: 3 bases; junction bases outside the gene matches: 7. The CDR3 region is CASSSLDSGGYNEQFF. CDR3 nucleotide sequence: TGTGCCAGCAGCTCTTTAGATAGCGGGGGCTACAATGAGCAGTTCTTC.

The genes are TRBV7-3 and TRBJ2-1; TRBD1 matches at 7 bases. V lost 0 bases, J lost 6 bases, and 5 bases stayed unmatched. Germline CDR1 and CDR2: SGHTA and FQGTGA. The CDR3 covers 15 residues. The CDR3 sequence: CASSLTLGQSNEQFF. The CDR3 DNA reads as TGTGCCAGCAGCTTAACTCTGGGACAGTCCAATGAGCAGTTCTTC.

The CDR3 loop reads CASSQRPSGILSNEQFF. CDR3 nucleotides: TGTGCCAGCAGCCAGAGACCTAGCGGGATCCTTAGCAATGAGCAGTTCTTC. The gene calls are TRBV3-1 (or the pseudogene TRBV3-2) and TRBJ2-1; 9 positions agree with TRBD2. This CDR3 region has 17 residues. Trimming at V came to 3 bases and at J to 6 bases, leaving 12 bases not matched to a gene. Germline V gives CDR1 LGHDT, CDR2 YNNKEL (reference sequence).

The chain has TRBV5-5 and TRBJ2-7; D uncertain. Trimming took 0 bases from V and 1 from J, leaving 11 bases between them. The CDR3 consists of 15 residues. Germline V gives CDR1 SGHKS, CDR2 YYEKEE (reference sequence). CDR3 protein: CASSLGTKLSYEQYF. The CDR3 region has the DNA TGTGCCAGCAGCTTGGGCACTAAGTTATCCTACGAGCAGTACTTC.

This clone was counted once. The gene calls are TRBV7-6 and TRBJ2-2, with D perhaps TRBD2 (6 bases). Germline lookup yields CDR1 SGHVS and CDR2 FNYEAQ. V lost 5 bases to trimming and J lost 1 base, with 17 bases between them. This CDR3 is 17 amino acids long. The CDR3 is CASSPGGPSLNTGELFF. CDR3 nucleotides: TGTGCCAGCAGCCCCGGGGGACCGAGTTTGAACACCGGGGAGCTGTTTTTT.